This T cell receptor (beta chain) was obtained from a study of T cells in Graves' hyperthyroidism and ophthalmopathy. Across the whole study: Once the initial diagnosis was made, peripheral blood was obtained before any treatment. Study-level points and caveats: The blood repertoire included most of the expanded thyroid clonotypes above 0.001.

The hyperthyroidism was newly diagnosed and had lasted under 2 months; the patients were aged 18 to 65. Amplification of TCR beta CDR3 regions used RNA as the template. RT-PCR in the first round (using the HTBI primer set) targeted the TCR CDR3. TCRdb independently ran MiXCR on the multiplex PCR reads; one entry per CDR3 protein. The profile shows fewer than 600,000 distinct CDR3 sequences, around 15% of them singletons. Note on this clonotype: Antigen unknown.

The CDR3 length is 15 residues. V trimming: 4 bases; J trimming: 7 bases; junction bases outside the gene matches: 11. Germline CDR1 and CDR2: SGHRS and YFSETQ. The TCR was taken from a middle-aged woman with Graves' hyperthyroidism. The specimen was blood. This chain connects TRBV5-1 to TRBJ2-1; 7 positions agree with TRBD2. The DNA for the CDR3 is TGCGCCAGCAGCCCCTCTGGCGGGAGCTTTAATGAGCAGTTCTTC. Translated, it gives CASSPSGGSFNEQFF.